The 3 T cell receptor beta chains below all came from one sample that was sequenced in a study of T cell clusters in autoimmune cytopenias. TRB amplification used approximately 0.25 ug of peripheral blood genomic DNA. TRB was amplified by touch-down multiplex PCR, primer pools A and B combined. TCRdb reprocessed the multiplex PCR reads, with one entry per CDR3 protein and no DNA. This specimen shows about 7,100 distinct CDR3 sequences; the ten leading clones hold nearly 10%. The same sample was also used in a study of T cell repertoires in aging, cancer and after chemotherapy.

Sequencing input: peripheral blood. The receptors originated from a human donor in good health.

The chain employs TRBV6-6 and TRBJ1-2. Germline lookup yields CDR1 MNHNY and CDR2 SVGAGI (reference sequence). The CDR3 loop spans 13 amino acids. This CDR3 reads CASSPTVNYGYTF.

The chain employs TRBV7-6 and TRBJ1-4; TCRdb's D call, TRBD1, is unchecked because there is no DNA. CDR1 is SGHVS and CDR2 is FNYEAQ in the germline V gene. The CDR3 covers 14 residues. The CDR3 loop is CASSPIPGDEKLFF.

The V call is TRBV19, the J call TRBJ1-1; TCRdb lists TRBD1, though no DNA is available to test this call. Germline values: CDR1 LNHDA, CDR2 SQIVND (reference sequence). The CDR3 covers 13 residues. The CDR3 here is CASTLDRVTEAFF.